This entry lists 26 T cell receptor beta chains sequenced from one sample in a study of blood T cell repertoires in COVID-19. TCRdb's table, derived via immunoSEQ multiplex PCR, lists solely in-frame clones and lacks some. Among tens of thousands of clones listed, almost 85% were seen once. The sequencing sample was made of peripheral blood. The receptors shown here come from a human donor in a cohort sampled during active COVID-19.

The CDR3 DNA reads as TGTGCCAGCAGGGGGGACAAGGACGGCGGCTACACCTTC. It specifies CASRGDKDGGYTF. The rearrangement joins TRBV2 to TRBJ1-2; D possibly corresponds to TRBD1 (6 bases). Trimming left V 6 bases short and J 8 bases short, with 16 bases between. The CDR3 is 13 residues long. CDR1 and CDR2 from the germline V gene are SNHLY and FYNNEI.

The rearrangement joins TRBV3-1 (or the pseudogene TRBV3-2) to TRBJ1-1, with D tentatively TRBD1 (6 bases). V was trimmed by 0 bases and J by 8 bases, leaving 13 bases between them. Germline V gene sequence: CDR1 LGHDT, CDR2 YNNKEL (reference sequence). This CDR3 is 14 amino acids long. CDR3 sequence: CASSQEWRQGEAFF. CDR3 sequence (DNA): TGTGCCAGCAGCCAAGAGTGGAGGCAGGGGGAAGCTTTCTTT.

The genes are TRBV14 and TRBJ1-5; 7 bases match TRBD1. V lost 4 bases to trimming and J lost 9 bases; unmatched junction nucleotides: 21. Germline loops: CDR1 SGHDN, CDR2 FVKESK. CDR3 length: 18 residues. The CDR3 region is CASSPGSRSGGPLRPQHF. DNA of the CDR3: TGTGCCAGCAGCCCAGGTTCCCGCTCAGGGGGTCCTTTGCGGCCCCAGCATTTT. Variable domain in full (rest from reference TRBV14 and TRBJ1-5): EAGVTQFPSHSVIEKGQTVTLRCDPISGHDNLYWYRRVMGKEIKFLLHFVKESKQDESGMPNNRFLAERTGGTYSTLKVQPAELEDSGVYFCASSPGSRSGGPLRPQHFGDGTRLSIL.

The chain is built from TRBV6-5 and TRBJ2-7; 11 bases fit TRBD2. CDR1 and CDR2 (germline): MNHEY, SVGAGI. CDR3 size: 14 residues. The ends lost 6 bases at V and 1 base at J; junction bases unmatched: 2. As DNA, the CDR3 is TGTGCCAGCAGACTAGCGGGGGCATCCTACGAGCAGTACTTC. It codes for CASRLAGASYEQYF.

The rearrangement uses TRBV11-3 and TRBJ2-3; 8 bases agree with TRBD1. CDR1 SGHNT and CDR2 YENEEA come from the germline V gene. CDR3 size: 15 residues. With V trimmed by 1 base and J by 4 bases, 4 bases remained unmatched. CDR3 sequence reads: CASSLGEQGADTQYF. The CDR3 nucleotides are TGTGCCAGCAGCTTAGGAGAACAGGGGGCAGATACGCAGTATTTT.

The rearrangement links TRBV7-2 to TRBJ1-2; 9 bases map to TRBD1. Germline values: CDR1 SGHTA, CDR2 FQGNSA. CDR3 size: 14 residues. V dropped 3 bases and J dropped 8; count of bases not matched to a gene: 7. CDR3 sequence: CASSLGGQGQGYTF. DNA for the CDR3: TGTGCCAGCAGCTTGGGCGGACAGGGGCAAGGCTACACCTTC.

The chain joins TRBV7-2 to TRBJ2-5, with no clear D. The CDR3 has 16 amino acids. V was clipped by 1 base and J by 2 bases, with 14 bases between them. Germline V gene data show CDR1 as SGHTA and CDR2 as FQGNSA. The CDR3 bases are TGTGCCAGCAGCTTAGGGGTTTCGACTGGACAAGAGACCCAGTACTTC. Translation gives CASSLGVSTGQETQYF.

J is TRBJ1-5 and V is TRBV6-2 or TRBV6-3; no definite D call. Between the trimmed V and J ends, which lost 5 bases and 5 bases, there was a span of 7 bases. The V gene's germline CDR1 is MNHEY and CDR2 SVGEGT. The CDR3 is 12 amino acids. CDR3 sequence reads: CASSHPDQPQHF. CDR3 DNA: TGTGCCAGCAGTCATCCAGATCAGCCCCAGCATTTT.

This clone was recorded once. The rearrangement links TRBV12-5 to TRBJ2-1, with 8 bases matching TRBD2. The V gene end was trimmed by 7 bases and the J gene end by 7 bases; junction bases not matched to a gene: 9. Germline CDR1 is LGHNT and CDR2 is FRNRAP. The CDR3 loop spans 14 amino acids. CDR3 residues: CASAYSGVRNEQFF. CDR3 in DNA: TGTGCTAGTGCCTATAGCGGGGTTCGGAATGAGCAGTTCTTC. The full variable domain, its missing parts supplied by reference TRBV12-5 and TRBJ2-1, is DARVTQTPRHKVTEMGQEVTMRCQPILGHNTVFWYRQTMMQGLELLAYFRNRAPLDDSGMPKDRFSAEMPDATLATLKIQPSEPRDSAVYFCASAYSGVRNEQFFGPGTRLTVL.

In this sample, this clone turned up once. This chain links TRBV18 with TRBJ2-3; weak D call: TRBD2 (6 bases). The CDR3 is made up of 16 amino acids. Germline V CDR1 and CDR2: KGHSH, LQKENI. Between the trimmed V and J ends, which lost 6 bases and 0 bases, there was a span of 16 bases. DNA of the CDR3: TGTGCCAGCTCGACGTTAACCGGGACTAGCACAGATACGCAGTATTTT. It yields the protein CASSTLTGTSTDTQYF.

This chain joins TRBV7-9 and TRBJ2-2; D is undetermined. Germline lookup yields CDR1 SEHNR and CDR2 FQNEAQ (reference sequence). The CDR3 covers 16 residues. V lost 5 bases and J lost 4, with 17 bases in between. The CDR3 DNA sequence: TGTGCCAGCAGCCTCAATGGTAGGCTAGGCACCGGGGAGCTGTTTTTT. Translation: CASSLNGRLGTGELFF.

J is TRBJ1-5 and V is TRBV6-1, with 10 bases that match TRBD1. In germline, CDR1 is MNHNS, CDR2 SASEGT. V shed 0 bases and J 7 bases; nucleotides not matched to a gene: 3. The CDR3 totals 15 residues. For the CDR3, the DNA is TGTGCCAGCAGTGAAGCCGGACAGGGGGGACAGCCCCAGCATTTT. Its protein product is CASSEAGQGGQPQHF.

V gene TRBV6-2 or TRBV6-3 combines with J gene TRBJ2-7, with TRBD1 matching 8 bases. The V gene's germline CDR1 is MNHEY and CDR2 SVGEGT. The CDR3 spans 15 residues. The V segment lost 4 bases and the J segment 5 bases; nucleotides outside the gene matches: 10. CDR3 DNA: TGTGCCAGCAGTTCTGGTGGGACAGGCTTAAACGAGCAGTACTTC. Protein: CASSSGGTGLNEQYF.

This clone was found once. V usage is TRBV9 and J usage is TRBJ2-2, with a weak D call TRBD2 (5 bases). Trimming shortened V by 3 bases and J by 3 bases, and 12 bases separated the two germline ends. The CDR3 is made up of 15 amino acids. The germline gives CDR1 SGDLS, CDR2 YYNGEE. The CDR3 region is CASSGPRADTGELFF. Written as DNA, the CDR3 is TGTGCCAGCAGCGGACCGAGGGCTGACACCGGGGAGCTGTTTTTT.

This chain joins TRBV19 and TRBJ2-3; 7 bases align to TRBD1. CDR3 length equals 15 residues. CDR1 and CDR2 (germline): LNHDA, SQIVND (reference sequence). The trim removed 5 bases at V and 3 bases at J, leaving 8 bases unmatched. CDR3 sequence reads: CASSGKTGTTDTQYF. CDR3 bases: TGTGCCAGTAGTGGGAAGACAGGGACAACAGATACGCAGTATTTT.

CDR3 loop: CAIRGQAKAYEQYF. The CDR3 bases are TGTGCCATCCGAGGACAGGCAAAGGCCTACGAGCAGTACTTC. The chain is built from TRBV10-3 and TRBJ2-7; 7 nucleotides match TRBD1. Germline V lookup: CDR1 ENHRY, CDR2 SYGVKD. The CDR3 length is 14 residues. Unmatched junction bases numbered 9, after V lost 8 bases and J lost 2 bases.

This sequence joins TRBV7-9 and TRBJ2-7; TRBD2 agrees at 13 bases. V trimming: 5 bases; J trimming: 0 bases; junction bases outside the gene matches: 10. Germline CDR1 and CDR2: SEHNR and FQNEAQ (reference sequence). The CDR3 length is 18 residues. CDR3 in amino acids: CASSPRTSGGQSSYEQYF. The CDR3 DNA follows: TGTGCCAGCAGCCCAAGGACTAGCGGGGGCCAAAGCTCCTACGAGCAGTACTTC.

V gene TRBV7-9 combines with J gene TRBJ1-6, with TRBD1 identical over 8 bases. The CDR3 runs to 15 residues. From germline, CDR1 is SEHNR and CDR2 FQNEAQ (reference sequence). Trimming at V came to 3 bases and at J to 6 bases, leaving 4 bases not matched to a gene. The CDR3 nucleotides read TGTGCCAGCAGCTTCGGGACAGGTCTTAATTCACCCCTCCACTTT. Encoded protein: CASSFGTGLNSPLHF. Complete variable domain (other parts from reference TRBV7-9 and TRBJ1-6): DTGVSQNPRHKITKRGQNVTFRCDPISEHNRLYWYRQTLGQGPEFLTYFQNEAQLEKSRLLSDRFSAERPKGSFSTLEIQRTEQGDSAMYLCASSFGTGLNSPLHFGNGTRLTVT.

This chain joins TRBV4-1 and TRBJ2-1, with D possibly matching TRBD2 (6 bases). V was trimmed by 3 bases and J by 6 bases, leaving 12 bases between them. The CDR3 loop spans 14 amino acids. The germline V gene encodes CDR1 MGHRA and CDR2 YSYEKL. CDR3: CASSQEGSSNEQFF. In nucleotides, the CDR3 is TGCGCCAGCAGCCAGGAGGGTTCGTCCAATGAGCAGTTCTTC.

CDR3 in DNA: TGTGCCAGCAGCAATCTTGATCCGGGACAGTCCTTTCCGAACACTGAAGCTTTCTTT. Its protein is CASSNLDPGQSFPNTEAFF. The chain couples TRBV14 to TRBJ1-1; 7 positions match TRBD1. The trim removed 5 bases at V and 1 base at J, leaving 19 bases unmatched. Germline CDR1 reads SGHDN; CDR2 reads FVKESK. There are 19 residues in the CDR3.

This clone was detected only once. This chain connects TRBV7-9 to TRBJ2-3; TRBD2 matches 7 bases. Germline CDR1 SEHNR, CDR2 FQNEAQ (reference sequence). The V and J ends lost 5 bases and 8 bases, in that order; junction bases with no gene match: 16. The CDR3 totals 16 residues. In nucleotides, the CDR3 is TGTGCCAGCAGCATGACGAGCGGGGCGGCACCCGGTACGCAGTATTTT. Protein sequence: CASSMTSGAAPGTQYF.

This chain uses TRBV6-2 or TRBV6-3 with TRBJ1-2; D may be TRBD1 (5 bases). The CDR3 consists of 14 residues. Per the germline V gene, CDR1 is MNHEY and CDR2 is SVGEGT. With 5 bases removed from V and 7 bases from J, the gap between germline ends came to 17 bases. CDR3: CASSTGDSPFGYTF. For the CDR3, the DNA is TGTGCCAGCAGTACAGGAGACTCCCCTTTTGGCTACACCTTC.

The chain combines TRBV6-2 or TRBV6-3 with TRBJ1-1, with D perhaps TRBD1 (5 bases). The ends were cut back, 0 bases at V and 1 base at J, with 15 bases in the middle. CDR3 length equals 17 residues. Per the germline V gene, CDR1 is MNHEY and CDR2 is SVGEGT. The CDR3, as DNA: TGTGCCAGCAGTTACTCGGGGCAGGGCATCTCGAACACTGAAGCTTTCTTT. Its translation is CASSYSGQGISNTEAFF.

The rearrangement links TRBV5-5 to TRBJ1-2, with a tentative D call TRBD1 (6 bases). The V and J ends lost 4 bases and 2 bases respectively, with 9 bases between them. Germline loops: CDR1 SGHKS, CDR2 YYEKEE (reference sequence). This CDR3 contains 13 residues. In DNA, the CDR3 is TGTGCCAGCAGCCCTACAGGGAACTATGGCTACACCTTC. Protein sequence: CASSPTGNYGYTF.

This clone was picked up one time. The chain links TRBV3-1 (or the pseudogene TRBV3-2) to TRBJ1-2; D unresolved. This CDR3 is built from 15 residues. The V gene lost 0 bases and the J gene lost 1 base, with 9 bases spanning the gap. Per the germline V gene, CDR1 is LGHDT and CDR2 is YNNKEL (reference sequence). In nucleotides, the CDR3 is TGTGCCAGCAGCCAAGATCTTCGGGTTAACTATGGCTACACCTTC. As protein: CASSQDLRVNYGYTF.

The rearrangement links TRBV14 to TRBJ1-2; the D gene is possibly TRBD1 (6 bases). The V gene lost 1 base and the J gene lost 0 bases, with 6 bases spanning the gap. Germline V gene data show CDR1 as SGHDN and CDR2 as FVKESK. This CDR3 comprises 14 residues. CDR3: CASSQGQANYGYTF. CDR3 nucleotide sequence: TGTGCCAGCAGCCAAGGACAGGCTAACTATGGCTACACCTTC. The entire variable domain, with the rest obtained from reference TRBV14 and TRBJ1-2, is as follows: EAGVTQFPSHSVIEKGQTVTLRCDPISGHDNLYWYRRVMGKEIKFLLHFVKESKQDESGMPNNRFLAERTGGTYSTLKVQPAELEDSGVYFCASSQGQANYGYTFGSGTRLTVV.